The following is a T cell receptor beta chain sequence with its context. TCRdb ran MiXCR on the 5' RACE reads and lists one entry per CDR3 protein. The sample gives 400,000 to 450,000 distinct CDR3 sequences, around 17% of which show up once; about a fifth is in the top ten. The data derive from a study of T-cell memory formation after mild COVID-19. This CDR3 contains 13 residues. Trimming stripped 0 bases from V and 4 bases from J, with 6 bases between. Germline assignment: CDR1 LGHNA and CDR2 YSLEER. This receptor was identified in a man aged 18 to 29 who had mild COVID-19 (a few samples of this study predate the infection). Cell type and time point are not known. Sequenced material: PBMCs or a T cell subset sorted from them (not recorded which). The chain uses TRBV4-3 and TRBJ1-2; D is uncertain. CDR3 protein: CASSQDGIYGYTF. For the CDR3, the DNA is TGCGCCAGCAGCCAAGACGGAATCTATGGCTACACCTTC.